What follows are 7 T cell receptor beta chains derived from one specimen sequenced in a study of spatial heterogeneity in lung cancer. TCRdb fed the 5' RACE reads into MiXCR, producing one record per CDR3 protein. The table records 1,700 or so distinct CDR3 sequences, 5.5% of them present only once. These receptors have no identified antigens. Stated time point: sample taken at primary tumor resection. Study-wide results and caveats: Higher tumor mutation counts went along with higher counts of expanded intratumoral alpha and beta TCRs.

The sample in question was lung tumor tissue, obtained at surgery. Receptors originate from a male donor with early-stage non-small cell lung cancer.

As regards this clonotype: One base away lies a much larger clone, so this may be a sequencing read error. The rearrangement uses TRBV6-5 and TRBJ2-7; a weak D match, TRBD1 (7 bases). Germline V CDR1 and CDR2: MNHEY, SVGAGI. Trimming stripped 6 bases from V and 2 bases from J, with 17 bases between. This CDR3 contains 15 residues. The CDR3 DNA reads TGTGCCAGCAGCCTGCAGCAGGGGGGCGCCTACGAGCAGTACTTC. This gives the protein CASSLQQGGAYEQYF.

This clonotype has only a few counts. The chain has TRBV13 and TRBJ2-7; D uncertain. The CDR3 extends over 14 amino acids. Per the germline V gene, CDR1 is PRHDT and CDR2 is FYEKMQ (reference sequence). Trimming removed 4 bases at V and 6 bases at J, with 16 bases between. DNA for the CDR3: TGTGCCAGCAGCTCCAGGACCGGAACTTCCGAGCAGTACTTC. As protein: CASSSRTGTSEQYF.

This clonotype is classed as medium-sized. This chain connects TRBV6-6 to TRBJ2-2; possibly TRBD2 for D (5 bases). This CDR3 has 14 amino acids. Trimming stripped 6 bases from V and 3 bases from J, with 11 bases between. Germline assignment: CDR1 MNHNY and CDR2 SVGAGI (reference sequence). The DNA of the CDR3 is TGTGCCAGCAGCTTCGCGGGTGACACCGGGGAGCTGTTTTTT. It is translated as CASSFAGDTGELFF.

By share, this clonotype ranks as medium-sized. The chain recombines TRBV27 with TRBJ2-2, with TRBD1 matching over 11 bases. Trimming removed 3 bases from V and 7 bases from J; junction bases left unmatched: 4. The CDR3 spans 15 residues. The germline V gene has CDR1 MNHEY and CDR2 SMNVEV (reference sequence). Written as DNA, the CDR3 is TGTGCCAGCAGTTTTGCGGACAGGGGGCGCGGGGAGCTGTTTTTT. Translation: CASSFADRGRGELFF.

This clonotype was counted ten times or more. The CDR3 DNA follows: TGTGCCACCAGCAGAGCTAGGGGTGCCGGGGAGCTGTTTTTT. Translating gives CATSRARGAGELFF. The chain employs TRBV15 and TRBJ2-2; TRBD1 is a possible D gene (5 bases). Germline CDR1 LNHNV, CDR2 YYDKDF (reference sequence). Trimming left V 1 base short and J 6 bases short, with 9 bases between. This CDR3 has 14 residues.

In this sample, this clonotype is medium-sized (0.01 to 0.1%). The V gene is TRBV6-5, the J gene TRBJ2-1, with a possible D match to TRBD2 (7 bases). This CDR3 region has 15 residues. Germline lookup yields CDR1 MNHEY and CDR2 SVGAGI. V lost 2 bases and J 7 bases, leaving 15 bases between the germline ends. As DNA, the CDR3 is TGTGCCAGCAGTTACCTGGGGGGGGCCTCAAATGAGCAGTTCTTC. Protein product: CASSYLGGASNEQFF.

This clonotype rates as large. The rearrangement uses TRBV4-3 and TRBJ1-4, with a possible D match to TRBD1 (5 bases). V was cut by 0 bases and J by 8 bases, with 16 bases left in between. This CDR3 region has 16 residues. In germline, CDR1 is LGHNA, CDR2 YSLEER. CDR3 residues: CASSQDPQGTVEKLFF. CDR3 bases: TGCGCCAGCAGCCAAGATCCCCAGGGTACAGTCGAAAAACTGTTTTTT.